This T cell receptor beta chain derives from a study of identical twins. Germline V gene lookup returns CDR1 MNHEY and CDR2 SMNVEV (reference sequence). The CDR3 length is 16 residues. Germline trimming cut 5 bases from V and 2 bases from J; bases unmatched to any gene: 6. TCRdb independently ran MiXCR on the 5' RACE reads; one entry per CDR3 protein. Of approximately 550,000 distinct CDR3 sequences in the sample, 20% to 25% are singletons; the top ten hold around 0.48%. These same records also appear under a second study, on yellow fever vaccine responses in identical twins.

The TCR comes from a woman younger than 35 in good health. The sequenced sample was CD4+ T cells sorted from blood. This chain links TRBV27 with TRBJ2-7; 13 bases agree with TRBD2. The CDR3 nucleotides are TGTGCCAGCAGTCGCACTGGGACTAGCGGGACCTACGAGCAGTACTTC. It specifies CASSRTGTSGTYEQYF.